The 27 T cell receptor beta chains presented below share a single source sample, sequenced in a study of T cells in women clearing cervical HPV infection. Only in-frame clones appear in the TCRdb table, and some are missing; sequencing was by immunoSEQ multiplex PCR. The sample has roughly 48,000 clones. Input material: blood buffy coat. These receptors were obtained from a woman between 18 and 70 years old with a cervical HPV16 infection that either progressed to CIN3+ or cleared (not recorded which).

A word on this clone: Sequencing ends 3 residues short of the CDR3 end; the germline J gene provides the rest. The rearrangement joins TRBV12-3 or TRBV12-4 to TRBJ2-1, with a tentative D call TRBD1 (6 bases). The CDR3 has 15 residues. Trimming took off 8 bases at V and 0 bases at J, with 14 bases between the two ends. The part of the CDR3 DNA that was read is TGTGCCAGCTCACCGAGGGGGACCTCCTACAATGAG. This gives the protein CASSPRGTSYNE. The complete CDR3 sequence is CASSPRGTSYNEQFF.

The CDR3 spells CASSLAPFNRGRREQYF. Partial CDR3 DNA: TGCGCCAGCAGCTTGGCCCCTTTCAACAGGGGGCGCCGCGAG. V usage is TRBV5-1 and J usage is TRBJ2-7; TRBD1 aligns across 9 bases. From the germline J gene comes the end of the CDR3, since the read stops 3 residues before it. The length of the CDR3 is 17 residues. Losses at the gene ends were 0 bases for V and 6 bases for J; bases not matched to a gene: 13. Per the germline V gene, CDR1 is SGHRS and CDR2 is YFSETQ.

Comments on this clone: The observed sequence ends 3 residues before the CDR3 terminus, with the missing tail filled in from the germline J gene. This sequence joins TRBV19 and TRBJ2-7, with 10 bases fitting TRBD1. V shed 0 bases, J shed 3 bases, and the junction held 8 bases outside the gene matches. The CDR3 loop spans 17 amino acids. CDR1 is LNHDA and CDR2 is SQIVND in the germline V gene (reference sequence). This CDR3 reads CASSIDARRTGGYEQYF. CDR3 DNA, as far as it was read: TGTGCCAGTAGTATAGACGCTCGGAGGACAGGGGGCTACGAG.

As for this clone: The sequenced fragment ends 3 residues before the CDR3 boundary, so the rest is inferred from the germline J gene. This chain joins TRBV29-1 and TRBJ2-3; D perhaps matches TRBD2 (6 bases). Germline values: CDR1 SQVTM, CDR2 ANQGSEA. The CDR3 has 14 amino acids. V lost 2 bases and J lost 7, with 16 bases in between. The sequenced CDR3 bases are TGCAGCGTTGAAAAGGCGGGATTCGCATATACG. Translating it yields CSVEKAGFAYT. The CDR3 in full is CSVEKAGFAYTQYF.

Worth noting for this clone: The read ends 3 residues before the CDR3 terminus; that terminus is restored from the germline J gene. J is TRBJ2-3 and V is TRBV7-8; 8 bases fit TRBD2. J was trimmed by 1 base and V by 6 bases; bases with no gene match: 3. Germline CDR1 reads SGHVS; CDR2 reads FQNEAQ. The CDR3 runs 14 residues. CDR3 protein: CASSVSGGTDTQYF. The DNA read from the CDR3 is TGTGCCAGCAGTGTTAGCGGGGGCACAGATACG.

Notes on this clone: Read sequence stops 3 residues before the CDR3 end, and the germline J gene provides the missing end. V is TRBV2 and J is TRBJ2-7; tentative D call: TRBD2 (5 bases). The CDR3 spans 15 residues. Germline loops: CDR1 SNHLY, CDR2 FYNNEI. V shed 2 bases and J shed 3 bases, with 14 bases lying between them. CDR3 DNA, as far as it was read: TGTGCCAGCAGTGAATTTTCTAGCTGGGGCTACGAG. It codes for CASSEFSSWGYE. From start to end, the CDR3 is CASSEFSSWGYEQYF.

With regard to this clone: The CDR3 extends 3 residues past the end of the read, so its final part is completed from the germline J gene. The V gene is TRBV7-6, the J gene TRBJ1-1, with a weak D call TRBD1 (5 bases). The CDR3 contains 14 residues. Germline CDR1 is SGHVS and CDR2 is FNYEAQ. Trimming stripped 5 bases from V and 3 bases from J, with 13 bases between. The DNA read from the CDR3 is TGTGCCAGCAGCCCACAAGGGGTGCACACTGAA. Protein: CASSPQGVHTE. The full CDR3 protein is CASSPQGVHTEAFF. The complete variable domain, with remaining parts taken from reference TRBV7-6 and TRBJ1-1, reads GAGVSQSPRYKVTKRGQDVALRCDPISGHVSLYWYRQALGQGPEFLTYFNYEAQQDKSGLPNDRFSAERPEGSISTLTIQRTEQRDSAMYRCASSPQGVHTEAFFGQGTRLTVV.

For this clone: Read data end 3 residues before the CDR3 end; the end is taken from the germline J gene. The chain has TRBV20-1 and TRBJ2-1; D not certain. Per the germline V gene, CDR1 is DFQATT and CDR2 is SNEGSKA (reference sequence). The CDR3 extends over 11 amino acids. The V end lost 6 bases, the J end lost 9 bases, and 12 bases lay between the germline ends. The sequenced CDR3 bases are TGCAGTGCCAGGCTTGTTGGTGAG. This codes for CSARLVGE. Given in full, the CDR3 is CSARLVGEQFF.

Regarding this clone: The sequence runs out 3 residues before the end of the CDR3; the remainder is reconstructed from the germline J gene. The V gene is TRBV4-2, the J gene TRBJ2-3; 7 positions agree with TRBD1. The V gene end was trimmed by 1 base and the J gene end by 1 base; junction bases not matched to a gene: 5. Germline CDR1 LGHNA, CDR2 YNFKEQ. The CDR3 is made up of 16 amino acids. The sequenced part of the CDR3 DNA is TGTGCCAGCAGCCAAGTTTCTGGACAGGGCACAGATACG. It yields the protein CASSQVSGQGTDT. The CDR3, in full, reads CASSQVSGQGTDTQYF.

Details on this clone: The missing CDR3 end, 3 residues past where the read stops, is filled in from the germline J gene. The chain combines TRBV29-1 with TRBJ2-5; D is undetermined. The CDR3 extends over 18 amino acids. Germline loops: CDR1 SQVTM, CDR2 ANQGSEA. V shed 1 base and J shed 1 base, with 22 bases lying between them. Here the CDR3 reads CSVEARSMDRRLQETQYF. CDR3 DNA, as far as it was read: TGCAGCGTTGAAGCCAGAAGCATGGATAGGAGACTCCAAGAGACC.

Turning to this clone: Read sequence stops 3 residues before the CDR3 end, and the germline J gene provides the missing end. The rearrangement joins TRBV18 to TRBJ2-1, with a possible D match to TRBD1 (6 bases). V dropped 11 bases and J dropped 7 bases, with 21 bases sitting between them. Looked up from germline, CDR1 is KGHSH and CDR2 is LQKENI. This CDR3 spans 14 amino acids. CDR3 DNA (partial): TGTGCCTCGAGCACCGGTGGCAGGGGAAATGAG. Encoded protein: CASSTGGRGNE. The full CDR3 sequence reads CASSTGGRGNEQFF.

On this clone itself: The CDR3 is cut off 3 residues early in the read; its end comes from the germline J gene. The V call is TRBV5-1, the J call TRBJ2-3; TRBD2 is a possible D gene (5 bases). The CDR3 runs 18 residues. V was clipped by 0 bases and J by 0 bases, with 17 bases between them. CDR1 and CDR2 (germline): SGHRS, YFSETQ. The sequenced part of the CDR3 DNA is TGCGCCAGCAGCTTGGTCACTAGGCCCACGGGTAGCACAGATACG. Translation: CASSLVTRPTGSTDT. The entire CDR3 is CASSLVTRPTGSTDTQYF.

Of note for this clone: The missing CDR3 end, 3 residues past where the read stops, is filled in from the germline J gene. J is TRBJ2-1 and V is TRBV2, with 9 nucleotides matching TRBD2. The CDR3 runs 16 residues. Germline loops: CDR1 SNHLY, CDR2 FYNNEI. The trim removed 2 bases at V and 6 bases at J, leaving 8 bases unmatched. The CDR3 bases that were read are TGTGCCAGCAGTGAAAGGGGCGGGGGGGTCCCCAATGAG. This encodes CASSERGGGVPNE. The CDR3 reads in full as CASSERGGGVPNEQFF. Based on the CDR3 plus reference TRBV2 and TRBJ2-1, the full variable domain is EPEVTQTPSHQVTQMGQEVILRCVPISNHLYFYWYRQILGQKVEFLVSFYNNEISEKSEIFDDQFSVERPDGSNFTLKIRSTKLEDSAMYFCASSERGGGVPNEQFFGPGTRLTVL.

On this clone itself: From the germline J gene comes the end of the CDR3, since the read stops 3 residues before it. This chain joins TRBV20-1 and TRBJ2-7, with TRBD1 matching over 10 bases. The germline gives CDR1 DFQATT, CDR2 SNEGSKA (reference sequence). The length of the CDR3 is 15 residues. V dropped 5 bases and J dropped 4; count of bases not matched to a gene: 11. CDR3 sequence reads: CSAGRTDRGSYEQYF. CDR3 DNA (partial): TGCAGTGCTGGACGAACGGACAGGGGGAGTTACGAG.

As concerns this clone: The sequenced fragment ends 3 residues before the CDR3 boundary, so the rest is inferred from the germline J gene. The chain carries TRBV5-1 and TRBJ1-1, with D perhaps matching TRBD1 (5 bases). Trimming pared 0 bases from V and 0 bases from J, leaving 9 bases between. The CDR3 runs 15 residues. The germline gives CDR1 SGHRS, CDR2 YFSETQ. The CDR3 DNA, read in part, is TGCGCCAGCAGCTTGGAACAGGTTATGAACACTGAA. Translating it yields CASSLEQVMNTE. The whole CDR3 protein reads CASSLEQVMNTEAFF.

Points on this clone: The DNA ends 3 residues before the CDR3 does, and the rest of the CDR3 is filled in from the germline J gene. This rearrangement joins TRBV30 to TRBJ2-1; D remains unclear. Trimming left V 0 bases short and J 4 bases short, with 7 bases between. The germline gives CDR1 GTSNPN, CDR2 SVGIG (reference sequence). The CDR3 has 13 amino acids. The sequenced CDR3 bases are TGTGCCTGGAGTGTAGGCCCGTACAATGAG. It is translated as CAWSVGPYNE. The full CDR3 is CAWSVGPYNEQFF. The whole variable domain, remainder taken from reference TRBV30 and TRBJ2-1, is SQTIHQWPATLVQPVGSPLSLECTVEGTSNPNLYWYRQAAGRGLQLLFYSVGIGQISSEVPQNLSASRPQDRQFILSSKKLLLSDSGFYLCAWSVGPYNEQFFGPGTRLTVL.

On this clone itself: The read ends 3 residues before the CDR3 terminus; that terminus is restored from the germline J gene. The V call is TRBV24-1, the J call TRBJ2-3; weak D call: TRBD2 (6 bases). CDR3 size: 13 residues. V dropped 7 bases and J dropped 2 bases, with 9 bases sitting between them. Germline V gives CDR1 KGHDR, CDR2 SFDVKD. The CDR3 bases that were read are TGTGCCACCAGCTGGCGGGACACAGATACG. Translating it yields CATSWRDTDT. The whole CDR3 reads CATSWRDTDTQYF.

CDR3 DNA, as far as it was read: TGCGCCAGCAGTGAGGGAAACAGGGAAGGC. It yields the protein CASSEGNREG. The full-length CDR3 reads as CASSEGNREGYTF. The chain uses TRBV10-1 and TRBJ1-2, with a weak D call TRBD1 (6 bases). The read stops 3 residues short of the end of the CDR3; the missing end is completed from the germline J gene. Germline V gene data show CDR1 as WNHNN and CDR2 as SYGVQD (reference sequence). There are 13 residues in the CDR3.

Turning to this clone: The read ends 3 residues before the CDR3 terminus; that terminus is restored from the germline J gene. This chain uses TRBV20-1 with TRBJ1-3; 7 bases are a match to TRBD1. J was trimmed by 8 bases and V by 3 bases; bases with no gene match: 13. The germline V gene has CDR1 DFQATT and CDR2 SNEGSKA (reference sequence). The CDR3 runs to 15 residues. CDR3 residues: CSASPTTGLSDTIYF. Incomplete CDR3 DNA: TGCAGTGCTAGCCCTACGACAGGGCTCAGCGACACC.

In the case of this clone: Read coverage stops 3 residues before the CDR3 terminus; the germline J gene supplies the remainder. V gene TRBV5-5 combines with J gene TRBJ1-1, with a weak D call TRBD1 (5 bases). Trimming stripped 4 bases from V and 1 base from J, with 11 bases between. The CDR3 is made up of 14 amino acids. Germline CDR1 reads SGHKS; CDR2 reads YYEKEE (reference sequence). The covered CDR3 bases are TGTGCCAGCAGCCTTCAGAGGGGGAACACTGAA. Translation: CASSLQRGNTE. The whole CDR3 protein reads CASSLQRGNTEAFF.

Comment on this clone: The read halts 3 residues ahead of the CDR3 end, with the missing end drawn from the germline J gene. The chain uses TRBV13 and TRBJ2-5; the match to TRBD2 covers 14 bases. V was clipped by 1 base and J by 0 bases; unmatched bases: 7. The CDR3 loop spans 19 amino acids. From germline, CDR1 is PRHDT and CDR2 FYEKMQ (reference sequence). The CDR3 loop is CASSLVGTSGSPDQETQYF. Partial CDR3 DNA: TGTGCCAGCAGCTTAGTTGGGACTAGCGGGAGTCCGGACCAAGAGACC.

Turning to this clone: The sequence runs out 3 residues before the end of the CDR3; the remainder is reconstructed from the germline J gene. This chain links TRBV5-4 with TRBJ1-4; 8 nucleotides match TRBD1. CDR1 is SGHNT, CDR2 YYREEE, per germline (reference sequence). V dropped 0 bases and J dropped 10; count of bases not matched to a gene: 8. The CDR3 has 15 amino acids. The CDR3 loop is CASSLAGGGMAKLFF. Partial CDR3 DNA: TGTGCCAGCAGCTTGGCAGGGGGCGGGATGGCAAAA.

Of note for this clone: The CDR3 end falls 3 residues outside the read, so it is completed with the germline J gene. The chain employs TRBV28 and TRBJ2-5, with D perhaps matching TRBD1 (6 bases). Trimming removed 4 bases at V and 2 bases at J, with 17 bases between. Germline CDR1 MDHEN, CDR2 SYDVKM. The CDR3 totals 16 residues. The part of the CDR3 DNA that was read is TGTGCCAGCAGTTCCAAAAAACAGGGTGGTCAAGAGACC. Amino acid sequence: CASSSKKQGGQET. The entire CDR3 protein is CASSSKKQGGQETQYF.

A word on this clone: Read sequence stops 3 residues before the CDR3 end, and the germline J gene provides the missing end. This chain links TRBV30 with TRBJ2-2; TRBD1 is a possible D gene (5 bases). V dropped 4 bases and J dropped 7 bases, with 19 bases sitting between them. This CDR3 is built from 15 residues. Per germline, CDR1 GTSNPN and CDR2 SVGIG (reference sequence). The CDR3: CAWTVGALLGGELFF. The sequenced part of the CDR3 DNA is TGTGCCTGGACCGTAGGGGCGCTGCTGGGCGGGGAG.

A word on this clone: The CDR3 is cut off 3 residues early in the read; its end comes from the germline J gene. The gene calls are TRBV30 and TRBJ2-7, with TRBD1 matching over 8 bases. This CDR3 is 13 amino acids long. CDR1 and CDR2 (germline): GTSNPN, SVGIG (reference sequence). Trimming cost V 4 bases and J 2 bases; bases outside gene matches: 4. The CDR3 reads CAWNRGLTYEQYF. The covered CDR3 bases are TGTGCCTGGAACAGGGGGTTGACCTACGAG.

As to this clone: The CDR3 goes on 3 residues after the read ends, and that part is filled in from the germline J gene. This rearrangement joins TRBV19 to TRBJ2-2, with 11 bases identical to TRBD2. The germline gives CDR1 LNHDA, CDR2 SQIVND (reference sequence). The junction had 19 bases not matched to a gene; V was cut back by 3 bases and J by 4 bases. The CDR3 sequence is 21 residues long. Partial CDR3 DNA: TGTGCCAGTAGTATCGACTCCAGCTGGGTAGCGGGAGGGCCCGGCACCGGGGAG. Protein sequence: CASSIDSSWVAGGPGTGE. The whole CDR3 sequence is CASSIDSSWVAGGPGTGELFF.

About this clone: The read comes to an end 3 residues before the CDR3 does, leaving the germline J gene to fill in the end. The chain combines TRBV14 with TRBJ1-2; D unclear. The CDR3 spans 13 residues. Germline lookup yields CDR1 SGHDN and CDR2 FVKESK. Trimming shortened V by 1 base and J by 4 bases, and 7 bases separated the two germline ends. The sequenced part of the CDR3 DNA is TGTGCCAGCAGCCAAGTCCCAGTCTATGGC. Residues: CASSQVPVYG. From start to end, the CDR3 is CASSQVPVYGYTF. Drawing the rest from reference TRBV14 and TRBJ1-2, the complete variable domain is EAGVTQFPSHSVIEKGQTVTLRCDPISGHDNLYWYRRVMGKEIKFLLHFVKESKQDESGMPNNRFLAERTGGTYSTLKVQPAELEDSGVYFCASSQVPVYGYTFGSGTRLTVV.